The next 3 T cell receptor beta chains were all read from a single sample in a study of shared clonotypes between healthy human individuals (dated by TCRdb to 2019 to 2021). Library preparation was by the immunoSEQ multiplex PCR assay. TCRdb stores this immuneACCESS table with in-frame sequences only. Part of the clones is absent; in the studies checked, under half of the shortfall reflects unresolved V genes, and no reason is known for the rest. Here the sample has around 2,100,000 clones; about 95% occur a single time. Jointly, the top ten make up more than 0.9% of the sample. CD8 naive samples were CD45RO-negative cells positively selected for CCR7, giving a CD45RA+CCR7+ population that excluded TemRA cells. The sample taken for sequencing was naive CD8+ T cells sorted from blood. This sample's cell subset or site label indicates: CD45RA+CCR7+. These receptors came from a man between 18 and 35 years old in good health.

V is TRBV9 and J is TRBJ2-1; D is uncertain. V was shortened by 5 bases and J by 0 bases, with 12 bases between the two germline ends. Per germline, CDR1 SGDLS and CDR2 YYNGEE. The CDR3 loop spans 15 amino acids. CDR3 DNA sequence: TGTGCCAGCAGTGTGACGGCCAGCTCCTACAATGAGCAGTTCTTC. This sequence encodes CASSVTASSYNEQFF.

The V and J genes are TRBV7-9 and TRBJ2-4; TRBD1 agrees at 10 bases. The CDR3 spans 14 residues. Germline loops: CDR1 SEHNR, CDR2 FQNEAQ (reference sequence). With 3 bases clipped from V and 8 bases from J, the junction kept 4 bases outside the gene matches. CDR3 DNA sequence: TGTGCCAGCAGCTTTCCGGGGACAGGGGACATTCAGTACTTC. Translation gives CASSFPGTGDIQYF.

The chain has TRBV6-1 and TRBJ2-7; D perhaps matches TRBD1 (5 bases). Germline values: CDR1 MNHNS, CDR2 SASEGT. This CDR3 has 15 residues. Trimming stripped 3 bases from V and 3 bases from J, with 15 bases between. DNA for the CDR3: TGTGCCAGCAGTGACTATGAAGGGGTAGGCTACGAGCAGTACTTC. This encodes CASSDYEGVGYEQYF.